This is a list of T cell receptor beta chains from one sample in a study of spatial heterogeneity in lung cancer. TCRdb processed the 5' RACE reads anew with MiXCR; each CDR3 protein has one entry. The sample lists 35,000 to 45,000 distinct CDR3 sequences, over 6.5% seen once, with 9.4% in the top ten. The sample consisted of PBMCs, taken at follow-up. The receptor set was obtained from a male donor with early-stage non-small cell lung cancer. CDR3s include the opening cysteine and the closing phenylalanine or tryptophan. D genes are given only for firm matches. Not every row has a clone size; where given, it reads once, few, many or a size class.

TGTGCCTGGGACGGTAGTAGCGGGGGGGAGCAGTTCTTC CAWDGSSGGEQFF TRBV30 TRBD2 few TRBJ2-1
TGTGCCAGCAGTTTGATGAGGACAGGGAGACCTTTCTTT CASSLMRTGRPFF TRBV12-3/TRBV12-4 TRBD1 many TRBJ1-1
TGTGCCAGCAGTTCAGGTCCGAGTATGCAGTACTTC CASSSGPSMQYF TRBV28 NA NA TRBJ2-7
TGTGCCAGCAGCTTAAACCCGGGGGCCCCGAACACTGAAGCTTTCTTT CASSLNPGAPNTEAFF TRBV7-3 NA few TRBJ1-1
TGTGCCAGCAGCCACGGCGGGGGGGCCAATGAGCAGTTCTTC CASSHGGGANEQFF TRBV4-2 TRBD2 NA TRBJ2-1
TGTGCCAGCGTACGGAGGATGAACACTGAAGCTTTCTTT CASVRRMNTEAFF TRBV11-2 NA many TRBJ1-1
TGTGCCAGCAGCTTTGGGCATACTATCACCGGGGAGCTGTTTTTT CASSFGHTITGELFF TRBV11-3 NA many TRBJ2-2
TGTGCCAGCAGCTTGGGGGGCGCTTCCTACGAGCAGTACTTC CASSLGGASYEQYF TRBV7-6 NA NA TRBJ2-7
TGTGCCAGCAGATGGCTAGCGGGGGACACCGGGGAGCTGTTTTTT CASRWLAGDTGELFF TRBV7-8 TRBD2 many TRBJ2-2
TGTGCCAGCAGCTTACGGGCAGTAGAAGCTTTCTTT CASSLRAVEAFF TRBV7-9 NA many TRBJ1-1
TGTGCCAGCAGCTACACGTGGAGCTCCTACAATGAGCAGTTCTTC CASSYTWSSYNEQFF TRBV7-9 NA many TRBJ2-1
TGTGCCAGCAGAGCCAGTGTAGGGGCCCACGAGCAGTACTTC CASRASVGAHEQYF TRBV7-2 NA many TRBJ2-7
TGTGCCAGCACCTACCGAGATACGCAGTATTTT CASTYRDTQYF TRBV6-1 NA NA TRBJ2-3
TGTGTCAGCACCCTGACGGGACAGGGTAATGAGCAGTTCTTC CVSTLTGQGNEQFF TRBV7-9 TRBD1 few TRBJ2-1
TGCAGCGTTGAAGATGGGCACTACACCTTC CSVEDGHYTF TRBV29-1 NA NA TRBJ1-2
TGTGCCAGCAGTTTTGGTAGTGGCGAGCAGTACTTC CASSFGSGEQYF TRBV12-3/TRBV12-4 NA NA TRBJ2-7
TGTGCCAGCAGCTCATTACCGGGACTAGCGGGGCGCTCGAACACCGGGGAGCTGTTTTTT CASSSLPGLAGRSNTGELFF TRBV7-9 TRBD2 many TRBJ2-2
TGTGCCAGCAGCTTCCGGGACTCGGATAATGAGCAGTTCTTC CASSFRDSDNEQFF TRBV4-2 NA many TRBJ2-1
TGTGCCAGCACCTGGGCAGGGGCCGGCGGGGAGCTGTTTTTT CASTWAGAGGELFF TRBV6-5 NA NA TRBJ2-2
TGCAGCGTTGAGTCTAGCGGGTCCTACACCGGGGAGCTGTTTTTT CSVESSGSYTGELFF TRBV29-1 TRBD2 many TRBJ2-2
TGTGCCTGGAGTGTACGCGTTCAAGAGACCCAGTACTTC CAWSVRVQETQYF TRBV30 NA many TRBJ2-5
TGCGCCAGCAGCTTGGGACCGCCGAACACTGAAGCTTTCTTT CASSLGPPNTEAFF TRBV5-1 NA many TRBJ1-1
TGCGCCAGCAGCTTGGCATCGGGGAATCAAGAGACCCAGTACTTC CASSLASGNQETQYF TRBV5-1 NA many TRBJ2-5
TGTGCCAGCAGTCCCTACAGGGTTGGGGTTACGCAGTATTTT CASSPYRVGVTQYF TRBV6-5 NA many TRBJ2-3
TGCAGCGCCGCTGAGGGGGGGCCATACAATGAGCAGTTCTTC CSAAEGGPYNEQFF TRBV29-1 NA many TRBJ2-1
TGTGCCTGGATGTTGGAATCCTACGAGCAGTACTTC CAWMLESYEQYF TRBV30 NA many TRBJ2-7
TGTGCCAGCATCCCAGACGTTCCGCCCTACGAGCAGTACTTC CASIPDVPPYEQYF TRBV7-9 NA many TRBJ2-7
TGTGCCAGCAGGGAATGGGTAACTGAAGCTTTCTTT CASREWVTEAFF TRBV7-9 NA many TRBJ1-1
TGTGCCAGCAGCCAAGGGTCGGGGGGAGAGACCCAGTACTTC CASSQGSGGETQYF TRBV3-1 TRBD2 many TRBJ2-5
TGCAGTGCTTCTTCGGGAGCAACCTTCGATCAGCCCCAGCATTTT CSASSGATFDQPQHF TRBV20-1 NA many TRBJ1-5
TGTGCCAGCGTGTTCTTTGGGGCCAACGTCCTGACTTTC CASVFFGANVLTF TRBV6-1 NA many TRBJ2-6
TGCGCCAGCAGCACCCGGGGAAGCCCGCGCGAGCAGTACTTC CASSTRGSPREQYF TRBV5-1 NA many TRBJ2-7
TGTGCCAGCAGTGTCGGGTTAACTAATGAAAAACTGTTTTTT CASSVGLTNEKLFF TRBV6-1 NA many TRBJ1-4
TGTGCCAGCTCACTCGGGACAGCCTCTGGAAACACCATATATTTT CASSLGTASGNTIYF TRBV18 TRBD1 many TRBJ1-3
TGTGCCAGCAGCAACTCGACAGGGCTGCTCGAGCAGTACTTC CASSNSTGLLEQYF TRBV7-9 TRBD1 few TRBJ2-7
TGTGCCAGCAGCTTTAGAGGGTCCTACGAGCAGTACTTC CASSFRGSYEQYF TRBV11-3 NA many TRBJ2-7
TGTGCCAGCAGTTACGCCAGGTCTGAAGCTTTCTTT CASSYARSEAFF TRBV6-2/TRBV6-3 NA many TRBJ1-1
TGCGCCAGCAGTACAGGGGGCGCGTCGGATGGCTACACCTTC CASSTGGASDGYTF TRBV5-1 TRBD1 many TRBJ1-2
TGTGCCTGGAGTCAGGGCTCTGGAAACACCATATATTTT CAWSQGSGNTIYF TRBV30 NA many TRBJ1-3
TGTGCCAGCAGTTTTAACGGGAGGACCCAGTACTTC CASSFNGRTQYF TRBV27 NA many TRBJ2-5
TGTGCCAGCAGCCAAGATCAACAGGTTGCAATTTCAAGGTTCTTC CASSQDQQVAISRFF TRBV14 NA many TRBJ2-1
TGCAGTGCTAGAGACACCCTAGCGACAACCTACAATGAGCAGTTCTTC CSARDTLATTYNEQFF TRBV20-1 NA many TRBJ2-1
TGTGCCAGCAGCTCCCCGTGGACGGAAGAGGCTTTCTTT CASSSPWTEEAFF TRBV7-9 NA many TRBJ1-1
TGTGCCAGCAGCCCCGGAGGTAGCACAGATACGCAGTATTTT CASSPGGSTDTQYF TRBV9 NA many TRBJ2-3
TGTGCCAGCAGCCAAGTAGGGGGGGGCGAGGCTTTCTTT CASSQVGGGEAFF TRBV3-1 NA many TRBJ1-1
TGTGCCAGCAGTCCCGGACGGGCGAACACTGAAGCTTTCTTT CASSPGRANTEAFF TRBV12-3/TRBV12-4 NA few TRBJ1-1
TGCGCCAGCAGCTTGACAGGGAACCCCGGGGAGCTGTTTTTT CASSLTGNPGELFF TRBV5-1 NA many TRBJ2-2
TGTGCCAGCAGTGAAGAGGCACGCGGGGCCTACAATGAGCAGTTCTTC CASSEEARGAYNEQFF TRBV2 NA many TRBJ2-1
TGCAGTGCTAGAGATATTAGCGGAAACTACGAGCAGTACTTC CSARDISGNYEQYF TRBV20-1 NA many TRBJ2-7
TGTGCCAGCAGATCTGGGACAGCTAGCAATCAGCCCCAGCATTTT CASRSGTASNQPQHF TRBV6-1 TRBD1 NA TRBJ1-5
TGCAGCGTTGACCCTCTAGCGGGGGTTAGCACAGATACGCAGTATTTT CSVDPLAGVSTDTQYF TRBV29-1 TRBD2 many TRBJ2-3
TGTGCCAGCTATGGACAGGAGATTTCAACTAATGAAAAACTGTTTTTT CASYGQEISTNEKLFF TRBV12-3/TRBV12-4 TRBD1 many TRBJ1-4
TGTGCCAGCTCACCAGCCGGTAACGCCGGGGAGCTGTTTTTT CASSPAGNAGELFF TRBV18 NA many TRBJ2-2
TGTGCCTGGAGCGCACCGGGGGCGCAGTACTTC CAWSAPGAQYF TRBV30 NA many TRBJ2-7
TGTGCCAGCAGCGCCGGGACTAGCGTCAAGACCCAGTACTTC CASSAGTSVKTQYF TRBV11-1 TRBD2 many TRBJ2-5
TGTGCCAGCAGTTTTAGCAGCCGGTATGGCTACACCTTC CASSFSSRYGYTF TRBV12-3/TRBV12-4 NA NA TRBJ1-2
TGTGCCAGCAGCTCGGGGGGTGCAACTAATGAAAAACTGTTTTTT CASSSGGATNEKLFF TRBV11-2 NA many TRBJ1-4